The clone carrying this TCR beta chain has just a few counts. Its antigen is undetermined. Since a much larger clone is just one base distant, this may be a read error. This specimen belongs to a study of tumor and adjacent non-tumor tissue in lung cancer. As for the study in general: There were roughly 11 adenocarcinoma, 2 squamous cell carcinoma and 1 small cell lung cancer cases. Stage I to III disease affected approximately 11 men and about five women aged about 30 to 85. Study-level points and caveats: Compared with tumor, normal lung showed significantly lower TCR diversity.

RNA was extracted from bulk tissue without any cell sorting. This non-tumor lung sample came from over 3 cm beyond the tumor edge. Between August and November 2014, newly diagnosed, chemotherapy-naive lung cancer patients underwent thoracic surgery in China. This CDR3 has 13 amino acids. Germline CDR1 is SGHKS and CDR2 is YYEKEE (reference sequence). Trimming left V 6 bases short and J 4 bases short, with 13 bases between. A modified ARM-PCR protocol with three rounds of nested PCR amplified TCRbeta. TCRdb passed the multiplex PCR reads through MiXCR, listing each CDR3 protein once. The sample yields around 76,000 distinct CDR3 sequences, just over 75% seen once.

The receptor was isolated from a man aged 65-85 years with non-small cell lung cancer. Sequencing was done on a sample of distant non-tumor lung tissue. This sequence joins TRBV5-5 and TRBJ1-2; D perhaps matches TRBD1 (5 bases). The CDR3 DNA is TGTGCCAGCATGGGGCATCCCCTCTATGGCTACACCTTC. Residues: CASMGHPLYGYTF.